The 17 T cell receptor beta chains reported below all come from one sample, sequenced in a study of Tregs in tolerant kidney transplant recipients. Produced via immunoSEQ multiplex PCR; TCRdb's table is partial and in-frame only. The sample consists of 95,000 to 120,000 clones, around 90% of them appearing once. This specimen consisted of CD4+ T cells from blood, obtained before the transplant. These receptors were collected from a human donor who received a combined kidney and bone marrow transplant.

This chain links TRBV28 with TRBJ2-7, with 9 bases matching TRBD1. CDR1 and CDR2 (germline): MDHEN, SYDVKM. The CDR3 covers 14 residues. V was clipped by 8 bases and J by 1 base; unmatched bases: 6. DNA for the CDR3: TGTGCCAGCGTGAAGGGACAGGGTTCCTACGAGCAGTACTTC. Translated: CASVKGQGSYEQYF.

The chain couples TRBV5-1 to TRBJ1-3, with D unclear. Germline V CDR1 and CDR2: SGHRS, YFSETQ. This CDR3 contains 15 residues. V lost 4 bases and J lost 0, with 11 bases in between. The CDR3 loop is CASSPSVVSGNTIYF. In DNA, the CDR3 is TGCGCCAGCAGCCCGTCGGTTGTCTCTGGAAACACCATATATTTT.

V and J are TRBV5-1 and TRBJ1-2; D perhaps matches TRBD1 (6 bases). The CDR3 sequence is 13 residues long. Trimming removed 0 bases at V and 5 bases at J, with 8 bases between. Per germline, CDR1 SGHRS and CDR2 YFSETQ. The CDR3 DNA sequence: TGCGCCAGCAGCTTGGCAGGGGAGTATGGCTACACCTTC. This translates into CASSLAGEYGYTF.

The chain uses TRBV9 and TRBJ2-2, with 7 bases lining up with TRBD2. The CDR3 sequence is 14 residues long. The V segment lost 3 bases and the J segment 4 bases; nucleotides outside the gene matches: 3. The V gene's germline CDR1 is SGDLS and CDR2 YYNGEE. The CDR3, as DNA: TGTGCCAGCAGCGGGGGACTACCCACCGGGGAGCTGTTTTTT. Translating gives CASSGGLPTGELFF.

The chain combines TRBV6-5 with TRBJ1-2; tentatively, D is TRBD1 (6 bases). V lost 0 bases and J 6 bases, leaving 14 bases between the germline ends. This CDR3 comprises 15 residues. Germline V gene lookup returns CDR1 MNHEY and CDR2 SVGAGI. The CDR3 nucleotides are TGTGCCAGCAGTTACTCGAGTGCCAGGGGCGATGGCTACACCTTC. It specifies CASSYSSARGDGYTF.

The rearrangement joins TRBV7-2 to TRBJ2-5, with 12 nucleotides matching TRBD2. The germline CDR1 and CDR2 sequences are SGHTA and FQGNSA. This CDR3 is 17 amino acids long. Losses at the gene ends were 2 bases for V and 0 bases for J; bases not matched to a gene: 4. In nucleotides, the CDR3 is TGTGCCAGCAGCTTATGGCTAGCGGGAGGGTACCAAGAGACCCAGTACTTC. Translating gives CASSLWLAGGYQETQYF.

The chain is built from TRBV5-1 and TRBJ1-2, with a possible D match to TRBD1 (5 bases). V gave up 0 bases and J gave up 3 bases, with 9 bases separating them. Germline lookup yields CDR1 SGHRS and CDR2 YFSETQ. The CDR3 covers 14 residues. CDR3 DNA sequence: TGCGCCAGCAGCTTGGGGGGCATCGACTATGGCTACACCTTC. It encodes CASSLGGIDYGYTF. Filled out from reference TRBV5-1 and TRBJ1-2, the complete variable domain reads KAGVTQTPRYLIKTRGQQVTLSCSPISGHRSVSWYQQTPGQGLQFLFEYFSETQRNKGNFPGRFSGRQFSNSRSEMNVSTLELGDSALYLCASSLGGIDYGYTFGSGTRLTVV.

The genes are TRBV6-5 and TRBJ2-7; 10 nucleotides line up with TRBD1. Germline-derived CDR1 and CDR2 are MNHEY and SVGAGI. J gave up 3 bases and V 2 bases, and 4 bases lay outside the gene matches. The length of the CDR3 is 15 residues. CDR3 region: CASSYRDRGFYEQYF. CDR3 nucleotides: TGTGCCAGCAGTTACCGGGACAGGGGTTTCTACGAGCAGTACTTC.

The rearrangement links TRBV4-1 to TRBJ2-2, with TRBD2 identical over 8 bases. The CDR3 sequence is 15 residues long. The germline CDR1 and CDR2 sequences are MGHRA and YSYEKL. V trimming: 6 bases; J trimming: 1 base; junction bases outside the gene matches: 4. This chain's CDR3 is CASSRAGVNTGELFF. CDR3 bases: TGCGCCAGCAGTCGAGCGGGAGTGAACACCGGGGAGCTGTTTTTT.

This clone appeared a single time. J is TRBJ1-2 and V is TRBV25-1; 10 bases match TRBD1. Per the germline V gene, CDR1 is MGHDK and CDR2 is SYGVNS. The CDR3 runs to 16 residues. The V and J ends lost 10 bases and 7 bases, in that order; junction bases with no gene match: 18. This CDR3 reads CATERAPGQGSGGYTF. The CDR3 nucleotides read TGTGCCACAGAGAGGGCCCCGGGACAGGGGTCGGGTGGCTACACCTTC.

On this clone: A junction end diverges from the germline sequence, so it may reflect a read error. This chain's CDR3 is CASSTRWGREESQYF. CDR3 in DNA: TGTGCCAGCAGTACACGATGGGGCAGAGAAGAGAGCCAGTACTTC. The chain joins TRBV6-5 to TRBJ2-5; D is possibly TRBD1 (5 bases). From germline, CDR1 is MNHEY and CDR2 SVGAGI. This CDR3 is built from 15 residues.

This clone has only one observation. The V call is TRBV27, the J call TRBJ2-3; 12 bases fit TRBD2. With V trimmed by 5 bases and J by 2 bases, 5 bases remained unmatched. The CDR3 totals 16 residues. In germline, CDR1 is MNHEY, CDR2 SMNVEV (reference sequence). The CDR3 sequence is CASSIRTSGNTDTQYF. DNA of the CDR3: TGTGCCAGCAGTATCCGGACTAGCGGGAACACAGATACGCAGTATTTT.

This chain joins TRBV6-5 and TRBJ2-7; D might be TRBD1 (5 bases). The germline gives CDR1 MNHEY, CDR2 SVGAGI. This CDR3 is built from 16 residues. V was shortened by 0 bases and J by 3 bases, with 15 bases between the two germline ends. The CDR3 nucleotides read TGTGCCAGCAGTTACTCCCGCCAGGGCCCACTCTACGAGCAGTACTTC. Amino acids: CASSYSRQGPLYEQYF.

The rearrangement joins TRBV4-1 to TRBJ2-1, with TRBD2 matching over 7 bases. Germline CDR1 MGHRA, CDR2 YSYEKL. This CDR3 is 15 amino acids long. V lost 4 bases to trimming and J lost 7 bases; unmatched junction nucleotides: 10. The CDR3 DNA sequence: TGCGCCAGCAGCCCGGCCCGGGGGGACCTTAATGAGCAGTTCTTC. This encodes CASSPARGDLNEQFF.

This clone showed up just a few times. DNA for the CDR3: TGTGCCAGCTCACCTCAGAACACTGAAGCTTTCTTT. Its protein product is CASSPQNTEAFF. J is TRBJ1-1 and V is TRBV18; D is ambiguous. The CDR3 has 12 residues. Looked up from germline, CDR1 is KGHSH and CDR2 is LQKENI. Trimming cost V 3 bases and J 1 base, with 3 bases left between them.

J is TRBJ1-3 and V is TRBV19; the D is unclear. With 5 bases removed from V and 4 bases from J, the gap between germline ends came to 18 bases. The length of the CDR3 is 16 residues. Germline V gene lookup returns CDR1 LNHDA and CDR2 SQIVND (reference sequence). The CDR3 protein is CASSVMTQYNGNTIYF. The CDR3 nucleotides are TGTGCCAGTAGTGTCATGACACAATATAACGGAAACACCATATATTTT.

The genes are TRBV4-2 and TRBJ1-3; possible D gene TRBD1, 6 bases. The CDR3 runs to 16 residues. V was pared by 0 bases and J by 2 bases, with 11 bases between. The germline V gene encodes CDR1 LGHNA and CDR2 YNFKEQ. The chain's CDR3 is CASSQEGAMAGNTIYF. CDR3 sequence (DNA): TGTGCCAGCAGCCAAGAGGGGGCGATGGCTGGAAACACCATATATTTT.